The rows below give T cell receptor beta chains drawn from one sample of a study of CD8 T cells in ankylosing spondylitis. TCRdb called the 5' RACE reads again in MiXCR, with one record for every CDR3 protein. Altogether around 130,000 distinct CDR3 sequences are present, over 6% being singletons, with the ten largest covering over 9%. The sample comprised blood, either unsorted or a sorted T cell fraction (not recorded which). All receptors come from a male donor with ankylosing spondylitis or in good health (not recorded which). Each CDR3 is given with its conserved first and last residue. The D gene is left open where the match is weak. Size values are once, few and many counts, or a class for expanded clones, and some rows have none.

>many|TRBV10-3|TRBJ2-5|14|TRBD1
CAISESGQGETQYF
TGTGCCATCAGTGAATCGGGACAGGGAGAGACCCAGTACTTC
>many|TRBV20-1|TRBJ2-7|15|TRBD1
CSATRIQGQNYEQYF
TGCAGTGCTACACGGATACAGGGACAGAACTACGAGCAGTACTTC
>.|TRBV2|TRBJ2-1|14|.
CASSGRSSYNEQFF
TGTGCCAGCAGCGGACGGAGCTCCTACAATGAGCAGTTCTTC
>few|TRBV28|TRBJ1-5|14|.
CASSRDTSNQPQHF
TGTGCCAGCAGTAGGGACACTAGCAATCAGCCCCAGCATTTT
>many|TRBV10-3|TRBJ2-5|12|.
CAISESAETQYF
TGTGCCATCAGTGAGTCAGCCGAGACCCAGTACTTC
>many|TRBV12-3/TRBV12-4|TRBJ2-2|16|.
CASRVPGLTNTGELFF
TGTGCCAGCAGGGTTCCGGGACTTACGAACACCGGGGAGCTGTTTTTT
>.|TRBV29-1|TRBJ2-1|12|.
CSVPGVYNEQFF
TGCAGCGTCCCGGGGGTATACAATGAGCAGTTCTTC
>.|TRBV9|TRBJ2-5|14|.
CASSVAYSQETQYF
TGTGCCAGCAGCGTAGCCTACAGCCAAGAGACCCAGTACTTC
>few|TRBV5-1|TRBJ2-1|15|.
CASSVIWDPKNEQFF
TGCGCCAGCAGCGTCATCTGGGACCCAAAAAATGAGCAGTTCTTC
>.|TRBV27|TRBJ2-5|14|TRBD1
CASSWQGAIETQYF
TGTGCCAGCAGTTGGCAGGGGGCGATCGAGACCCAGTACTTC
>many|TRBV7-7|TRBJ2-5|16|TRBD2
CASSRGLAVNQETQYF
TGTGCTAGCAGCCGGGGACTAGCGGTTAACCAAGAGACCCAGTACTTC
>many|TRBV7-2|TRBJ1-5|14|.
CASSPRFSPQPQHF
TGTGCCAGCAGCCCGAGATTTTCCCCCCAGCCCCAGCATTTT
>many|TRBV5-1|TRBJ2-3|10|.
CASGTDTQYF
TGCGCCAGCGGCACAGATACGCAGTATTTT
>many|TRBV29-1|TRBJ2-1|15|.
CSVERLVDRGNEQFF
TGCAGCGTTGAGAGACTAGTGGATAGGGGGAATGAGCAGTTCTTC